Reported below is one T cell receptor beta chain. This sample was included in a study of blood T cell repertoires in COVID-19. About the research overall: Italy, Spain and the United States were the sources of the convalescent and acute COVID-19 samples.

The authors' processing: Using reference gene primer amplification, nucleated cell counts were estimated. TCRdb's copy holds only in-frame clones and misses some; the assay was immunoSEQ multiplex PCR. V, J and clone size are taken as reported in that table, and D and trimming were inferred from the DNA itself. This sample has about 75,000 clones, with 79% found just once. Sample: peripheral blood. The origin of this receptor is a woman older than 75 with active or convalescent COVID-19.

This chain's CDR3 is CASSRSVYSPLHF. CDR3 bases: TGTGCCAGCAGCCGAAGCGTCTATTCACCCCTCCACTTT. This chain joins TRBV5-8 and TRBJ1-6; D is unclear. The V gene's germline CDR1 is SGHTS and CDR2 YDEGEE. The CDR3 extends over 13 amino acids. Between the trimmed V and J ends, which lost 4 bases and 8 bases, there was a span of 10 bases.